This T cell receptor beta chain was sequenced in a study of blood T cell repertoires in COVID-19. Overall study context: Specimens from acute and convalescent COVID-19 originated in the United States, Italy and Spain. From T cells, B-cell-depleted T cells, or PBMCs came the material, which was cDNA or gDNA.

Using immunoSEQ multiplex PCR, the repertoire was profiled, and TCRdb retains in-frame clones only, with some absent. The table records some 240,000 clones, 85% to 90% of them present only once. This CDR3 has 14 residues. V was pared by 7 bases and J by 7 bases, with 19 bases between. Germline-derived CDR1 and CDR2 are SEHNR and FQNEAQ (reference sequence). This receptor was taken from a woman aged 55-69 years with COVID-19, enrolled during active disease. Sequenced: peripheral blood. The chain is built from TRBV7-9 and TRBJ1-2; D gene uncertain. This chain's CDR3 is CASTQSGELAGYTF. In nucleotides, the CDR3 is TGTGCCAGCACCCAAAGTGGGGAGTTAGCTGGCTACACCTTC.